The clone carrying this TCR beta chain occurred a few times. The target antigen is unknown. The data were obtained in a study of T-cell memory formation after mild COVID-19. Study-wide findings and caveats: The second-wave clones peaking on day 37 were not confirmed as SARS-CoV-2-specific. Pre-infection memory already had some responding clones, implying cross-reactive memory joined.

TCRdb analysed the 5' RACE reads with MiXCR anew, one entry per CDR3 protein. The table lists hundreds of thousands of distinct CDR3 sequences, 25% to 30% of them singletons. This CDR3 is 15 amino acids long. The V and J ends lost 4 bases and 7 bases respectively, with 16 bases between them. This TCR was recovered from an adult woman who had mild COVID-19 (a few samples of this study predate the infection). Cell type and time point are not known. Sequenced: PBMCs or a T cell subset sorted from them (not recorded which). The chain uses TRBV12-3 or TRBV12-4 and TRBJ2-2, with D perhaps matching TRBD2 (7 bases). In nucleotides, the CDR3 is TGTGCCAGCAGTTCTAGGGGGGGGCCCCTCGGGGAGCTGTTTTTT. It translates to CASSSRGGPLGELFF.